A single sample is the source of the 23 T cell receptor beta chains below, sequenced in a study of blood T cell repertoires in COVID-19. The table came from immunoSEQ multiplex PCR; TCRdb's copy has only in-frame clones and leaves some out. The data hold a few hundred thousand clones, with under 90% observed a single time. Material: peripheral blood. The receptors derive from a man aged 30 to 45 with active or convalescent COVID-19.

This rearrangement joins TRBV13 to TRBJ1-3; TRBD1 matches 8 bases. Germline V gene sequence: CDR1 PRHDT, CDR2 FYEKMQ (reference sequence). Trimming at V came to 5 bases and at J to 4 bases, leaving 4 bases not matched to a gene. The CDR3 is 14 amino acids. CDR3 region: CASSATGAGNTIYF. CDR3 nucleotide sequence: TGTGCCAGCAGCGCGACAGGGGCGGGAAACACCATATATTTT.

The chain combines TRBV19 with TRBJ1-4; no reliable D call. Germline CDR1 is LNHDA and CDR2 is SQIVND (reference sequence). Deletions cut 3 bases from V and 2 bases from J, with 7 bases between. The length of the CDR3 is 14 residues. The CDR3 spells CASSILETNEKLFF. As DNA, the CDR3 is TGTGCCAGTAGTATCCTAGAGACTAATGAAAAACTGTTTTTT.

This chain connects TRBV4-1 to TRBJ1-2; 7 bases agree with TRBD1. With 5 bases clipped from V and 3 bases from J, the junction kept 9 bases outside the gene matches. This CDR3 spans 15 amino acids. Per germline, CDR1 MGHRA and CDR2 YSYEKL. CDR3 sequence (DNA): TGCGCCAGCAGCTCCCCGGACAGGCCTTACTATGGCTACACCTTC. This sequence encodes CASSSPDRPYYGYTF.

The chain joins TRBV10-3 to TRBJ2-7, with D perhaps TRBD2 (5 bases). The CDR3 covers 16 residues. V gave up 6 bases and J gave up 0 bases, with 18 bases separating them. Germline V gene lookup returns CDR1 ENHRY and CDR2 SYGVKD. This CDR3 is CAIRDPGLSSSYEQYF. The DNA for the CDR3 is TGTGCCATCAGAGATCCAGGACTTTCGAGCTCCTACGAGCAGTACTTC.

The rearrangement uses TRBV27 and TRBJ2-2, with TRBD1 matching 8 bases. J gave up 5 bases and V 4 bases, and 9 bases lay outside the gene matches. The CDR3 is 16 amino acids. Germline values: CDR1 MNHEY, CDR2 SMNVEV (reference sequence). The CDR3 bases are TGTGCCAGCAGTTCCCCAAGACAGGGGTGGACCGGGGAGCTGTTTTTT. Its translation: CASSSPRQGWTGELFF.

The genes are TRBV28 and TRBJ2-4; D perhaps matches TRBD1 (6 bases). This CDR3 region has 15 residues. Trimming pared 3 bases from V and 8 bases from J, leaving 17 bases between. The germline V gene has CDR1 MDHEN and CDR2 SYDVKM. The CDR3 is CASSLGLTGIHIQYF. CDR3 coding DNA: TGTGCCAGCAGTTTGGGGCTAACAGGGATTCACATTCAGTACTTC.

This clone was seen a single time. This chain connects TRBV7-9 to TRBJ2-1; 9 bases map to TRBD2. CDR1 is SEHNR, CDR2 FQNEAQ, per germline (reference sequence). J lost 8 bases, V lost 4 bases, and 9 bases had no gene match. The CDR3 extends over 15 amino acids. CDR3 in amino acids: CASSSGTSLSDEQFF. In nucleotides, the CDR3 is TGTGCCAGCAGCTCCGGGACTAGCTTAAGCGATGAGCAGTTCTTC.

The rearrangement links TRBV9 to TRBJ1-3; perhaps TRBD1 as D (6 bases). Trimming removed 4 bases from V and 4 bases from J, with 15 bases in between. In germline, CDR1 is SGDLS, CDR2 YYNGEE. CDR3 length: 15 amino acids. The DNA of the CDR3 is TGTGCCAGCAGCCCCCCCGGGACAAACGGAAACACCATATATTTT. Amino acids: CASSPPGTNGNTIYF.

The CDR3 DNA is TGTGCCAGCAGCTCGGGACAACCCAGCAATCAGCCCCAGCATTTT. This translates into CASSSGQPSNQPQHF. The chain is built from TRBV7-9 and TRBJ1-5; TRBD1 might be the D (6 bases). Germline CDR1 reads SEHNR; CDR2 reads FQNEAQ (reference sequence). V gave up 4 bases and J gave up 1 base, with 11 bases separating them. This CDR3 comprises 15 residues.

This clone was counted a single time. The chain combines TRBV7-2 with TRBJ2-3; 16 positions match TRBD2. The CDR3 contains 18 residues. Trimming removed 4 bases from V and 5 bases from J; junction bases left unmatched: 9. CDR1 SGHTA and CDR2 FQGNSA come from the germline V gene. CDR3 nucleotides: TGTGCCAGCAGCTCGCTGGGGGGGACTAGCGGGAGGGGAGATACGCAGTATTTT. This sequence encodes CASSSLGGTSGRGDTQYF.

V gene TRBV4-1 combines with J gene TRBJ1-5; TRBD1 agrees at 7 bases. The V segment lost 1 base and the J segment 7 bases; nucleotides outside the gene matches: 4. Germline CDR1 and CDR2: MGHRA and YSYEKL. The length of the CDR3 is 14 residues. The CDR3 DNA reads as TGCGCCAGCAGCCAAGGACAGGGTGGACAGCCCCAGCATTTT. Residues: CASSQGQGGQPQHF.

The chain couples TRBV30 to TRBJ1-1; D not resolved. CDR1 and CDR2 from the germline V gene are GTSNPN and SVGIG (reference sequence). The length of the CDR3 is 14 residues. The germline V and J ends were trimmed by 1 base and 1 base, with 10 bases remaining between them. The CDR3 region has the DNA TGTGCCTGGAGTGACAGCCCGGCGAACACTGAAGCTTTCTTT. It is translated as CAWSDSPANTEAFF. Full variable domain (rest looked up from reference TRBV30 and TRBJ1-1): SQTIHQWPATLVQPVGSPLSLECTVEGTSNPNLYWYRQAAGRGLQLLFYSVGIGQISSEVPQNLSASRPQDRQFILSSKKLLLSDSGFYLCAWSDSPANTEAFFGQGTRLTVV.

This clone occurred once. This CDR3 reads CASSFGQVGEKLFF. In DNA form, the CDR3 reads TGTGCCAGCAGTTTTGGGCAGGTTGGTGAAAAACTGTTTTTT. The gene calls are TRBV28 and TRBJ1-4; D unresolved. Trimming removed 3 bases from V and 7 bases from J, with 12 bases in between. The germline V gene has CDR1 MDHEN and CDR2 SYDVKM. The CDR3 length is 14 residues.

This clone has more than one count but fewer than ten. V usage is TRBV19 and J usage is TRBJ1-6; 7 bases are shared with TRBD1. CDR3 length: 13 amino acids. The V and J ends lost 7 bases and 6 bases, in that order; junction bases with no gene match: 3. From germline, CDR1 is LNHDA and CDR2 SQIVND (reference sequence). CDR3 residues: CASTRQGNSPLHF. For the CDR3, the DNA is TGTGCCAGTACGAGACAGGGTAATTCACCCCTCCACTTT.

The gene calls are TRBV7-9 and TRBJ2-7; 7 bases match TRBD2. V dropped 5 bases and J dropped 0; count of bases not matched to a gene: 16. This CDR3 contains 18 residues. In germline, CDR1 is SEHNR, CDR2 FQNEAQ (reference sequence). The CDR3 sequence: CASSPVWEHPGGSYEQYF. The DNA for the CDR3 is TGTGCCAGCAGCCCAGTGTGGGAACATCCGGGGGGCTCCTACGAGCAGTACTTC. Full variable domain (rest looked up from reference TRBV7-9 and TRBJ2-7): DTGVSQNPRHKITKRGQNVTFRCDPISEHNRLYWYRQTLGQGPEFLTYFQNEAQLEKSRLLSDRFSAERPKGSFSTLEIQRTEQGDSAMYLCASSPVWEHPGGSYEQYFGPGTRLTVT.

This chain joins TRBV30 and TRBJ1-2; D call uncertain. Trimming stripped 5 bases from V and 8 bases from J, with 18 bases between. Germline loops: CDR1 GTSNPN, CDR2 SVGIG (reference sequence). The CDR3 has 13 residues. The CDR3 is CAWASQPGGGYTF. The CDR3, as DNA: TGTGCCTGGGCGTCACAGCCCGGAGGGGGCTACACCTTC.

The rearrangement uses TRBV19 and TRBJ2-5; a weak D match, TRBD1 (6 bases). Trimming cost V 5 bases and J 5 bases, with 12 bases left between them. There are 13 residues in the CDR3. Per germline, CDR1 LNHDA and CDR2 SQIVND (reference sequence). The CDR3 DNA reads as TGTGCCAGTAGTCACAGGGAAGGGGAGACCCAGTACTTC. Translated, it gives CASSHREGETQYF.

The chain combines TRBV18 with TRBJ1-1; D is possibly TRBD1 (5 bases). Trimming took 2 bases from V and 5 from J, leaving 9 bases between them. This CDR3 comprises 13 residues. Germline V gives CDR1 KGHSH, CDR2 LQKENI. CDR3 DNA sequence: TGTGCCAGCTCACCAGGTAAGGGGACTGAAGCTTTCTTT. It is translated as CASSPGKGTEAFF.

The genes are TRBV4-1 and TRBJ1-2; 7 positions match TRBD1. In germline, CDR1 is MGHRA, CDR2 YSYEKL. V was pared by 0 bases and J by 6 bases, with 4 bases of the junction left unmatched. The CDR3 loop spans 14 amino acids. The CDR3 bases are TGCGCCAGCAGCCAAGATCGCGGGACAGATGGCTACACCTTC. It is translated as CASSQDRGTDGYTF.

The chain recombines TRBV7-2 with TRBJ1-2, with 10 bases aligning to TRBD1. Germline values: CDR1 SGHTA, CDR2 FQGNSA. The CDR3 covers 14 residues. V shed 4 bases, J shed 4 bases, and the junction held 3 bases outside the gene matches. CDR3 sequence (DNA): TGTGCCAGCAGCTCAGGACAGGGGGGCTATGGCTACACCTTC. This translates into CASSSGQGGYGYTF.

The rearrangement links TRBV27 to TRBJ1-1; D gene ambiguous. Germline lookup yields CDR1 MNHEY and CDR2 SMNVEV (reference sequence). Trimming cost V 6 bases and J 1 base, with 12 bases left between them. CDR3 size: 14 residues. The CDR3 DNA follows: TGTGCCAGCAGCGCCCTTGGAGGGAACACTGAAGCTTTCTTT. Amino acid sequence: CASSALGGNTEAFF.

This rearrangement joins TRBV6-2 or TRBV6-3 to TRBJ1-2; D uncertain. Germline lookup yields CDR1 MNHEY and CDR2 SVGEGT. The germline V and J ends were trimmed by 6 bases and 0 bases, with 11 bases remaining between them. The CDR3 runs to 14 residues. This chain's CDR3 is CASSPRIANYGYTF. CDR3 sequence (DNA): TGTGCCAGCAGCCCCAGGATAGCTAACTATGGCTACACCTTC.

The V call is TRBV9, the J call TRBJ1-2, with unresolved D. V dropped 0 bases and J dropped 0 bases, with 6 bases sitting between them. The CDR3 covers 14 residues. From germline, CDR1 is SGDLS and CDR2 YYNGEE. CDR3 sequence (DNA): TGTGCCAGCAGCGTAGCTACGACTAACTATGGCTACACCTTC. Translation: CASSVATTNYGYTF.